This T cell receptor beta chain was sequenced for a study of beta chain features in type 1 diabetes. Study details: Cell yields, age and gender were similar between patients and healthy donors. General observations from the study: A moderate, significant TCRB CDR3 shortening appeared in type 1 diabetes across four CD4+ subsets. Here, the possible influence of HLA type (on TCRB rearrangement) remained unresolved.

Once sorted, every population was more than 98% pure. Reverse transcription of all isolated RNA meant that expressed TCRB transcripts were sequenced. Assay: immunoSEQ multiplex PCR; the TCRdb copy retains only in-frame clones and omits some. The sample yields 500,000 to 700,000 clones, 15% to 19% seen once. The CDR3 loop spans 14 amino acids. CDR1 and CDR2 from the germline V gene are SGHVS and FQNEAQ. V gave up 2 bases and J gave up 5 bases, with 10 bases separating them. For this clone: Its antigen is unidentified.

This chain connects TRBV7-8 to TRBJ2-1; weak D call: TRBD1 (6 bases). Sequencing was performed on naive CD4+ T cells from blood. The clonotype was recovered from a man aged 18 to 29 in good health. The CDR3: CASSLFRGNNEQFF. In DNA form, the CDR3 reads TGTGCCAGCAGCTTATTCAGGGGAAACAATGAGCAGTTCTTC.